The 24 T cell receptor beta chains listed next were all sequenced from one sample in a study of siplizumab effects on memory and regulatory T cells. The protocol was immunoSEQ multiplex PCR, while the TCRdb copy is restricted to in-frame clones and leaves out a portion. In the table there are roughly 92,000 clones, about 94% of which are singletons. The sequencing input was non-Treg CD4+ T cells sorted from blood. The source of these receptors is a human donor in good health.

The CDR3 DNA sequence: TGTGCCAGCAGCTTAAGCGCGGCTTACAATGAGCAGTTCTTC. Translated: CASSLSAAYNEQFF. V and J are TRBV14 and TRBJ2-1; D not resolved. Germline CDR1 and CDR2: SGHDN and FVKESK. Between the trimmed V and J ends, which lost 5 bases and 4 bases, there was a span of 12 bases. The CDR3 spans 14 residues. The full variable domain, with the rest looked up from reference TRBV14 and TRBJ2-1, is EAGVTQFPSHSVIEKGQTVTLRCDPISGHDNLYWYRRVMGKEIKFLLHFVKESKQDESGMPNNRFLAERTGGTYSTLKVQPAELEDSGVYFCASSLSAAYNEQFFGPGTRLTVL.

This chain's CDR3 is CASSPGTANNEQFF. The CDR3 DNA is TGTGCCAGCTCACCCGGGACAGCCAACAATGAGCAGTTCTTC. The rearrangement links TRBV18 to TRBJ2-1; TRBD1 matches at 7 bases. The J segment lost 5 bases and the V segment lost 3 bases, leaving 4 bases of the junction unmatched. Germline lookup yields CDR1 KGHSH and CDR2 LQKENI. This CDR3 contains 14 residues.

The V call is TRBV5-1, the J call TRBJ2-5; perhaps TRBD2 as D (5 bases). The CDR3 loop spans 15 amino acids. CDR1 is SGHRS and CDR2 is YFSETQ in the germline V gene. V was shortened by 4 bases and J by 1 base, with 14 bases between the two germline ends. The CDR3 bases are TGCGCCAGCAGCATCCCCAGCGGAGTCCAAGAGACCCAGTACTTC. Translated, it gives CASSIPSGVQETQYF.

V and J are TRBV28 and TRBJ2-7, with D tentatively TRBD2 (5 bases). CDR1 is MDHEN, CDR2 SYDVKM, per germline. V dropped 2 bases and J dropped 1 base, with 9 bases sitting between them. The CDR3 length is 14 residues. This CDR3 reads CASSLSGASYEQYF. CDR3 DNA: TGTGCCAGCAGTTTAAGCGGAGCTTCCTACGAGCAGTACTTC. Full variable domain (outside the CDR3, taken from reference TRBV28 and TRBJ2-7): DVKVTQSSRYLVKRTGEKVFLECVQDMDHENMFWYRQDPGLGLRLIYFSYDVKMKEKGDIPEGYSVSREKKERFSLILESASTNQTSMYLCASSLSGASYEQYFGPGTRLTVT.

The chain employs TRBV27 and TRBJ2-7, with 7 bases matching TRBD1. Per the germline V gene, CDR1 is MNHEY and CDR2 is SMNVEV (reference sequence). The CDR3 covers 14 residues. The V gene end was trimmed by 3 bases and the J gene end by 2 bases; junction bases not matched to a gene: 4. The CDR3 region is CASSFTGVTYEQYF. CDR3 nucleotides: TGTGCCAGCAGTTTTACAGGGGTTACCTACGAGCAGTACTTC.

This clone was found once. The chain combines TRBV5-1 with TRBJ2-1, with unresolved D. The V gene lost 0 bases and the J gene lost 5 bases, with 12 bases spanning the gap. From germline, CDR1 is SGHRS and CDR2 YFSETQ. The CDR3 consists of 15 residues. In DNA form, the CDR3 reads TGCGCCAGCAGCTTGGGTCAGCCAACTAACAATGAGCAGTTCTTC. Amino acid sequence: CASSLGQPTNNEQFF.

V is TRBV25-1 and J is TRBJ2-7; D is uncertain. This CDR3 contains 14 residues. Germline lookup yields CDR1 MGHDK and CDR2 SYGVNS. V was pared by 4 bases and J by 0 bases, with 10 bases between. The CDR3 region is CASSGSEHSYEQYF. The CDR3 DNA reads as TGTGCCAGCAGTGGCAGTGAGCACTCCTACGAGCAGTACTTC.

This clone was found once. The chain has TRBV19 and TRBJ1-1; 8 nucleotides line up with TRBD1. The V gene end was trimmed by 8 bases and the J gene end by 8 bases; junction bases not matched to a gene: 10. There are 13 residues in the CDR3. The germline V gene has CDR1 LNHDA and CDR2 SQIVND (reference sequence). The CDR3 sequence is CASSGQGRREAFF. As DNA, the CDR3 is TGTGCCAGTTCAGGACAGGGAAGGCGGGAAGCTTTCTTT.

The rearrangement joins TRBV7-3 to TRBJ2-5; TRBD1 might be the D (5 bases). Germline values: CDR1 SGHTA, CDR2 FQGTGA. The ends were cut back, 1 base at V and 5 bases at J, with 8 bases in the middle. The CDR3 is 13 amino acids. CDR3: CASSLIPGETQYF. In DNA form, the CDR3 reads TGTGCCAGCAGCTTAATTCCAGGGGAGACCCAGTACTTC.

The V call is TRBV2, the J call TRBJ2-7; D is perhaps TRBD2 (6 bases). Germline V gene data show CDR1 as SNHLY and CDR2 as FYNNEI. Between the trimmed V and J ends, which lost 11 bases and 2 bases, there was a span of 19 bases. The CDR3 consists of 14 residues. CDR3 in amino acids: CASAWDWEPYEQYF. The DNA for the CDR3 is TGTGCCTCCGCCTGGGACTGGGAACCCTACGAGCAGTACTTC.

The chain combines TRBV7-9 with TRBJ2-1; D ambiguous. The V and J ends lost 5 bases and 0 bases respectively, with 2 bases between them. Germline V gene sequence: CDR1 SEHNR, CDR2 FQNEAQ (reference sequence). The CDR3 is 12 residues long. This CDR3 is CASSVSYNEQFF. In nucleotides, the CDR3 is TGTGCCAGCAGCGTCTCCTACAATGAGCAGTTCTTC.

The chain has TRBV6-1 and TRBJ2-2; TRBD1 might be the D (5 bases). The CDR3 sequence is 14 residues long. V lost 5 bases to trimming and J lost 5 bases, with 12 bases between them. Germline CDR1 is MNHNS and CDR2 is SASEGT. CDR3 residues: CASSSGLETGELFF. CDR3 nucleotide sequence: TGTGCCAGCAGTTCAGGGTTAGAGACCGGGGAGCTGTTTTTT.

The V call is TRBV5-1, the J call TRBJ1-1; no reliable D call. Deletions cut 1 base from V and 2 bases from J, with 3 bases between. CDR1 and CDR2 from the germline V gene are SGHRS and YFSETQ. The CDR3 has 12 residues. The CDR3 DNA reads TGCGCCAGCAGCTTGAGTAACACTGAAGCTTTCTTT. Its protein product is CASSLSNTEAFF. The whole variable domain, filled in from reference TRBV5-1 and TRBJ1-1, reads KAGVTQTPRYLIKTRGQQVTLSCSPISGHRSVSWYQQTPGQGLQFLFEYFSETQRNKGNFPGRFSGRQFSNSRSEMNVSTLELGDSALYLCASSLSNTEAFFGQGTRLTVV.

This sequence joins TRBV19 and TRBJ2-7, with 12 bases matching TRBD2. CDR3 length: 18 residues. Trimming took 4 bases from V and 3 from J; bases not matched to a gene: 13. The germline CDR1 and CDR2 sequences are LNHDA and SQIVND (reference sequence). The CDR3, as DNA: TGTGCCAGTAGTACAAGAAGAGGACTAGCGGGAAAACTCTACGAGCAGTACTTC. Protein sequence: CASSTRRGLAGKLYEQYF.

As DNA, the CDR3 is TGTGCCAGCAGCGTAGCGACTAGCGGGAGCAATGAGCAGTTCTTC. Protein product: CASSVATSGSNEQFF. The genes are TRBV9 and TRBJ2-1; TRBD2 aligns across 12 bases. This CDR3 spans 15 amino acids. V dropped 0 bases and J dropped 6; count of bases not matched to a gene: 1. The germline CDR1 and CDR2 sequences are SGDLS and YYNGEE. Using reference TRBV9 and TRBJ2-1 for the parts outside the CDR3, the full variable domain is DSGVTQTPKHLITATGQRVTLRCSPRSGDLSVYWYQQSLDQGLQFLIQYYNGEERAKGNILERFSAQQFPDLHSELNLSSLELGDSALYFCASSVATSGSNEQFFGPGTRLTVL.

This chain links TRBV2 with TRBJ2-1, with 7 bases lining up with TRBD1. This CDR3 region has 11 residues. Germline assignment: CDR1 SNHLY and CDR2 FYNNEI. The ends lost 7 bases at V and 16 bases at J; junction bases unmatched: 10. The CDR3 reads CASNLGQSLFF. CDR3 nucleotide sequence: TGTGCCAGCAACTTGGGACAGTCGCTTTTCTTC.

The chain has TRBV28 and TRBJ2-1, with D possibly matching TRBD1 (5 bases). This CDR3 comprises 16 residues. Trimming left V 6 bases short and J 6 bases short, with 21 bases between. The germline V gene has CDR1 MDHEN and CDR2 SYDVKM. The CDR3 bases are TGTGCCAGCAGCCCCTCTGGGGCGGAAACCTCCAATGAGCAGTTCTTC. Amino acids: CASSPSGAETSNEQFF. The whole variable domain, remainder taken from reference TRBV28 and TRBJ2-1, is DVKVTQSSRYLVKRTGEKVFLECVQDMDHENMFWYRQDPGLGLRLIYFSYDVKMKEKGDIPEGYSVSREKKERFSLILESASTNQTSMYLCASSPSGAETSNEQFFGPGTRLTVL.

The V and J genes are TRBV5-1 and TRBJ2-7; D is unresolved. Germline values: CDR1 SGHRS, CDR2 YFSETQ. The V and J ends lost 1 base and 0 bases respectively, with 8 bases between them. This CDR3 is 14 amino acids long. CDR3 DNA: TGCGCCAGCAGCTTGAAGCAGACCTCCTACGAGCAGTACTTC. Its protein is CASSLKQTSYEQYF.

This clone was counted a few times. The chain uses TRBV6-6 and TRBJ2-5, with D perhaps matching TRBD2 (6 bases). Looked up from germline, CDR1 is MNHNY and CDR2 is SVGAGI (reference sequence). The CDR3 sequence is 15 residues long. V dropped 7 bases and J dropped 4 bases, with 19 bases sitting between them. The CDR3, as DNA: TGTGCCAGCACCTTCACGGAGGGATTTATAGAGACCCAGTACTTC. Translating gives CASTFTEGFIETQYF.

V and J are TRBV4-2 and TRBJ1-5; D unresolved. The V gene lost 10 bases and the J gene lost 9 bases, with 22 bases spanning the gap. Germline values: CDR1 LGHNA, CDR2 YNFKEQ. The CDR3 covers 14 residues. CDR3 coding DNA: TGTGCCATCGCCCAAAGGACCCGGGGATGGCCCCAGCATTTT. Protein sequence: CAIAQRTRGWPQHF.

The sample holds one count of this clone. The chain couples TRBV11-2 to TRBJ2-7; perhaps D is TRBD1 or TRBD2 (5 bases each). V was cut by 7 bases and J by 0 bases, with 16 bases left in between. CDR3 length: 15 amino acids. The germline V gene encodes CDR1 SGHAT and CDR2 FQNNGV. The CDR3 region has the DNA TGTGCCAGCACTTACTCGGCAGGGAGCTCCTACGAGCAGTACTTC. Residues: CASTYSAGSSYEQYF.

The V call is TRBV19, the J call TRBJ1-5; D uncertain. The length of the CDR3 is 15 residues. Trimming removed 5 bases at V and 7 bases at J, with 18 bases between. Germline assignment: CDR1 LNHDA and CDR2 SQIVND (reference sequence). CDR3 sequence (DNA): TGTGCCAGTAGTCCTCGGGGAGAGGGAGGACAGCCCCAGCATTTT. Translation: CASSPRGEGGQPQHF.

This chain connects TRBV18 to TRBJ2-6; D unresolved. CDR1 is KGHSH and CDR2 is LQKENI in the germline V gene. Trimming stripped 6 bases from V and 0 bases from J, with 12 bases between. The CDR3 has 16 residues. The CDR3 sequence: CASSDGRSSGANVLTF. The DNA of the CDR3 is TGTGCCAGCTCCGACGGACGGTCCTCTGGGGCCAACGTCCTGACTTTC.

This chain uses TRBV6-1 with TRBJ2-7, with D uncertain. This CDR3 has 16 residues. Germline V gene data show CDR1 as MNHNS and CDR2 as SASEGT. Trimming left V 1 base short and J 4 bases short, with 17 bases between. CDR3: CASSEGIVRLPYEQYF. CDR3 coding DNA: TGTGCCAGCAGTGAAGGGATAGTCAGACTTCCATACGAGCAGTACTTC.